These 20 T cell receptor beta chains came from one sample sequenced in a study of OX40 agonist ivuxolimab in advanced cancers. Clones were read by immunoSEQ multiplex PCR, and TCRdb kept only the in-frame ones, dropping some. Among more than 25,000 clones listed, 80% to 95% were seen once. The sample consisted of CD4+ or CD8+ T cells sorted from blood, taken in a trial of the OX40 agonist ivuxolimab. These receptor sequences come from an adult with an advanced solid tumor such as melanoma, head and neck, liver or kidney cancer.

V gene TRBV7-2 combines with J gene TRBJ2-5; D is ambiguous. CDR1 and CDR2 from the germline V gene are SGHTA and FQGNSA. This CDR3 comprises 11 residues. V lost 2 bases to trimming and J lost 4 bases, with 2 bases between them. The CDR3 spells CASSLLETQYF. The DNA for the CDR3 is TGTGCCAGCAGCTTATTAGAGACCCAGTACTTC.

The V and J genes are TRBV5-5 and TRBJ2-1; possibly TRBD1 for D (5 bases). V was shortened by 1 base and J by 2 bases, with 10 bases between the two germline ends. CDR3 length: 15 residues. The germline V gene has CDR1 SGHKS and CDR2 YYEKEE (reference sequence). Here the CDR3 DNA reads TGTGCCAGCAGCTTGTGGGGCGAGACCTACAATGAGCAGTTCTTC. Translated: CASSLWGETYNEQFF.

This rearrangement joins TRBV7-2 to TRBJ2-7; possibly TRBD2 for D (6 bases). The CDR3 is made up of 16 amino acids. Per germline, CDR1 SGHTA and CDR2 FQGNSA. V gave up 4 bases and J gave up 6 bases, with 22 bases separating them. The CDR3 nucleotides read TGTGCCAGCAGCTACAACCCCGAGGCCCCCGGGGGCGAGCAGTACTTC. It codes for CASSYNPEAPGGEQYF.

This chain connects TRBV10-3 to TRBJ2-5; 7 bases agree with TRBD2. Germline-derived CDR1 and CDR2 are ENHRY and SYGVKD. The CDR3 contains 17 residues. The V segment lost 4 bases and the J segment 5 bases; nucleotides outside the gene matches: 16. CDR3 loop: CAISALSGGEVSETQYF. CDR3 sequence (DNA): TGTGCCATCAGTGCTCTATCGGGGGGAGAGGTTTCGGAGACCCAGTACTTC.

The chain combines TRBV15 with TRBJ1-6, with 10 bases fitting TRBD1. The CDR3 has 16 amino acids. The germline CDR1 and CDR2 sequences are LNHNV and YYDKDF (reference sequence). The V segment lost 3 bases and the J segment 7 bases; nucleotides outside the gene matches: 6. As DNA, the CDR3 is TGTGCCACCAGCAGGGAGCCGGGACAGGGGAATTCACCCCTCCACTTT. Protein: CATSREPGQGNSPLHF. The full variable domain, in which reference TRBV15 and TRBJ1-6 provide the parts outside the CDR3, is DAMVIQNPRYQVTQFGKPVTLSCSQTLNHNVMYWYQQKSSQAPKLLFHYYDKDFNNEADTPDNFQSRRPNTSFCFLDIRSPGLGDTAMYLCATSREPGQGNSPLHFGNGTRLTVT.

The rearrangement links TRBV19 to TRBJ1-5; possible D gene TRBD1, 5 bases. The CDR3 is 14 amino acids. V dropped 6 bases and J dropped 7 bases, with 16 bases sitting between them. Germline lookup yields CDR1 LNHDA and CDR2 SQIVND (reference sequence). The CDR3 DNA reads as TGTGCCAGTAGCAACCGGGACCTACTACAGCCCCAGCATTTT. It codes for CASSNRDLLQPQHF.

V usage is TRBV6-5 and J usage is TRBJ1-1, with 9 bases matching TRBD1. This CDR3 comprises 15 residues. Germline values: CDR1 MNHEY, CDR2 SVGAGI. V lost 8 bases and J lost 1; bases outside the gene matches: 8. CDR3 in DNA: TGTGCCAGCGGGAGGGACAGGGAGGGGAACACTGAAGCTTTCTTT. The encoded protein is CASGRDREGNTEAFF.

This chain connects TRBV19 to TRBJ2-7; D gene ambiguous. From germline, CDR1 is LNHDA and CDR2 SQIVND (reference sequence). The V and J ends lost 3 bases and 2 bases respectively, with 5 bases between them. This CDR3 region has 12 residues. The CDR3 sequence: CASSMGTYEQYF. CDR3 DNA sequence: TGTGCCAGTAGTATGGGGACCTACGAGCAGTACTTC.

This chain links TRBV5-4 with TRBJ1-2, with 9 bases fitting TRBD1. The CDR3 loop spans 15 amino acids. The V gene's germline CDR1 is SGHNT and CDR2 YYREEE (reference sequence). With V trimmed by 5 bases and J by 6 bases, 11 bases remained unmatched. DNA for the CDR3: TGTGCCAGCAGACCACAAAACAGGGGGCAGCATGGCTACACCTTC. Its protein is CASRPQNRGQHGYTF.

The J gene is TRBJ2-1, the V gene TRBV4-3; D ambiguous. The V end was cut by 0 bases, the J end by 1 base, with 4 bases between. Germline CDR1 reads LGHNA; CDR2 reads YSLEER. The CDR3 totals 14 residues. CDR3 nucleotides: TGCGCCAGCAGCCAAGAGGTGTCCTACAATGAGCAGTTCTTC. The encoded protein is CASSQEVSYNEQFF.

CDR3 bases: TGTGCCAGCAGCGTAGAGGGTCGGGGGACAGACTACACAGATACGCAGTATTTT. Protein sequence: CASSVEGRGTDYTDTQYF. This chain connects TRBV9 to TRBJ2-3; possibly TRBD1 for D (7 bases). Germline V lookup: CDR1 SGDLS, CDR2 YYNGEE. The CDR3 extends over 18 amino acids. V dropped 0 bases and J dropped 2 bases, with 19 bases sitting between them.

The V call is TRBV6-5, the J call TRBJ1-6; a possible D gene is TRBD1 (6 bases). Trimming removed 9 bases from V and 5 bases from J, with 11 bases in between. The germline gives CDR1 MNHEY, CDR2 SVGAGI. The CDR3 runs 13 residues. CDR3 in amino acids: CARTGENNSPLHF. The CDR3 bases are TGTGCCAGGACAGGAGAAAATAATTCACCCCTCCACTTT.

This rearrangement joins TRBV5-1 to TRBJ2-7, with D possibly matching TRBD2 (6 bases). Per germline, CDR1 SGHRS and CDR2 YFSETQ. This CDR3 contains 13 residues. The V end was cut by 4 bases, the J end by 2 bases, with 10 bases between. The CDR3 DNA sequence: TGCGCCAGCAGCCTGGGGGAGGCCTACGAGCAGTACTTC. Amino acid sequence: CASSLGEAYEQYF.

This chain links TRBV7-2 with TRBJ2-7; D ambiguous. Germline assignment: CDR1 SGHTA and CDR2 FQGNSA. The CDR3 is made up of 13 amino acids. The V end lost 5 bases, the J end lost 4 bases, and 12 bases lay between the germline ends. CDR3 DNA: TGTGCCAGCAGCCTGGGTCCGAAATACGAGCAGTACTTC. This codes for CASSLGPKYEQYF.

About this clone itself: The sample has other DNA sequences that encode this CDR3 too. The chain recombines TRBV19 with TRBJ2-7; weak D call: TRBD1 (6 bases). V was shortened by 3 bases and J by 3 bases, with 21 bases between the two germline ends. The germline V gene has CDR1 LNHDA and CDR2 SQIVND (reference sequence). This CDR3 region has 17 residues. CDR3 in amino acids: CASSIQGGPRQGYEQYF. DNA of the CDR3: TGTGCCAGTAGTATCCAAGGGGGACCGAGGCAGGGCTACGAGCAGTACTTC.

The chain couples TRBV2 to TRBJ1-1, with D possibly matching TRBD1 (6 bases). Trimming left V 8 bases short and J 7 bases short, with 14 bases between. This CDR3 has 12 residues. Germline values: CDR1 SNHLY, CDR2 FYNNEI. CDR3 region: CASCVDSNEAFF. For the CDR3, the DNA is TGTGCCAGCTGCGTGGACAGTAATGAAGCTTTCTTT.

This clone was seen only once. This chain joins TRBV27 and TRBJ2-7; possible D gene TRBD1, 6 bases. The V end lost 3 bases, the J end lost 0 bases, and 15 bases lay between the germline ends. The germline V gene has CDR1 MNHEY and CDR2 SMNVEV (reference sequence). This CDR3 has 16 residues. The CDR3 DNA is TGTGCCAGCAGTTTGCGACACCCGACAGGCTCCTACGAGCAGTACTTC. Translated: CASSLRHPTGSYEQYF.

V gene TRBV6-1 combines with J gene TRBJ2-3; the D call may be TRBD1 or TRBD2 (6 bases each). Germline CDR1 reads MNHNS; CDR2 reads SASEGT. The CDR3 has 14 residues. Trimming removed 2 bases at V and 7 bases at J, with 13 bases between. The CDR3 sequence is CASSEFGGRNTQYF. CDR3 nucleotides: TGTGCCAGCAGTGAATTTGGGGGGCGAAATACGCAGTATTTT.

The CDR3, as DNA: TGTGCCAGTCGGGACAGCGACAACTATGGCTACACCTTC. This translates into CASRDSDNYGYTF. The chain joins TRBV13 to TRBJ1-2; 7 nucleotides line up with TRBD1. J was trimmed by 2 bases and V by 9 bases; bases with no gene match: 6. Germline V CDR1 and CDR2: PRHDT, FYEKMQ (reference sequence). The CDR3 loop spans 13 amino acids.

The chain employs TRBV13 and TRBJ2-3; D not certain. This CDR3 is 14 amino acids long. Germline values: CDR1 PRHDT, CDR2 FYEKMQ (reference sequence). V lost 5 bases and J lost 4, with 13 bases in between. The CDR3, as DNA: TGTGCCAGCAGCGGTAGGTCCTGGGCAGATACGCAGTATTTT. It is translated as CASSGRSWADTQYF.